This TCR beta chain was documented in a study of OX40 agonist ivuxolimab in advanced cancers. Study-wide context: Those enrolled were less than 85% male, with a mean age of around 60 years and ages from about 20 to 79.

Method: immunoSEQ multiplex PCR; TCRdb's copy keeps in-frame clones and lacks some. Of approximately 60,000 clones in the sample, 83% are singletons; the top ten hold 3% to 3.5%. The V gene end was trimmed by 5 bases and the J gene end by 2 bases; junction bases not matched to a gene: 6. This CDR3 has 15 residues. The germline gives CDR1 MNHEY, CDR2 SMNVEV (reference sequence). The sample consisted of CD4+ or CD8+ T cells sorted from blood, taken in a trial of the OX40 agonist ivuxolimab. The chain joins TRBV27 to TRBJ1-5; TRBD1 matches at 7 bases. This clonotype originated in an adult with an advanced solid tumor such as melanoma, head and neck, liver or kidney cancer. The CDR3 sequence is CASSLLTGGNQPQHF. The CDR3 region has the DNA TGTGCCAGCAGTCTACTTACAGGGGGCAATCAGCCCCAGCATTTT.